These T cell receptor beta chains were read from a single sample in a study of shared clonotypes between healthy human individuals. TCRdb's copy holds only in-frame clones and misses some; the assay was immunoSEQ multiplex PCR. The sample holds about 2.4 million clones, roughly 93% seen once. What was sequenced was naive CD4+ T cells from PBMCs. These receptors were obtained from a man in his late teens or twenties in good health. Some clones in this sample may be carry-over from other donors' samples. CDR3s include the opening cysteine and the closing phenylalanine or tryptophan. Each record gives: J gene, V gene, CDR3 protein.

TRBJ1-4,TRBV27,CASSLRPIAEKLFF
TRBJ2-1,TRBV5-1,CASSWALRASEQFF
TRBJ2-7,TRBV29-1,CSASGTSIYEQYF
TRBJ1-2,TRBV11-2,CASSFGGFYGYTF
TRBJ2-2,TRBV5-1,CASSTYSTGELFF
TRBJ2-3,TRBV19,CASSTRLAGSTDTQYF
TRBJ2-5,TRBV6-5,CASSPGTVRAQYF
TRBJ1-6,TRBV7-2,CASSPRTEYNSPLHF
TRBJ2-7,TRBV2,CASSGQGSSEQYF
TRBJ2-2,TRBV30,CAWRATNTGELFF
TRBJ2-1,TRBV9,CASSRSGSSYNEQFF
TRBJ2-3,TRBV7-2,CASSTRTSLTDTQYF
TRBJ1-5,TRBV5-1,CASSLGGSGNQPQHF
TRBJ1-2,TRBV25-1,CASSDGTGEVYGYTF
TRBJ2-5,TRBV10-3,CAISGGERTQETQYF
TRBJ2-1,TRBV19,CASSIGNYNEQFF
TRBJ1-1,TRBV14,CASSQGGEAFF
TRBJ2-1,TRBV6-1,CASQRMAGEQFF
TRBJ2-5,TRBV7-9,CASSIRLAGMETQYF
TRBJ1-2,TRBV19,CASSMDKFPAPYYGYTF
TRBJ2-7,TRBV2,CASSHGQAYEQYF
TRBJ2-7,TRBV6-1,CASTDPGVAHSYF
TRBJ1-2,TRBV10-3,CAISEADRGPSNYGYTF
TRBJ1-1,TRBV29-1,CSAGEGTVNTEAFF
TRBJ1-1,TRBV6-5,CASSYSVVGNTEAFF
TRBJ1-2,TRBV18,CASSQNRGGGYTF
TRBJ1-2,TRBV6-1,CASSNNRDRVYTF
TRBJ2-1,TRBV9,CASSVDLREGPEQFF
TRBJ2-6,TRBV28,CASSYSGSGANVLTF
TRBJ2-7,TRBV4-1,CASSQRIPGRSYEQYF
TRBJ2-7,TRBV5-1,CASSTGTPFYEQYF
TRBJ2-3,TRBV10-2,CASRENRDRSTDTQYF
TRBJ2-7,TRBV28,CASSSLTPGTSPFEQYF
TRBJ1-2,TRBV7-8,CASSLGQPNYGYTF
TRBJ1-5,TRBV5-8,CASPDRGANQPQHF
TRBJ1-3,TRBV10-1,CASSEQGSGNTIYF
TRBJ2-1,TRBV7-3,CASSPYRGLGNEQFF
TRBJ2-5,TRBV7-8,CASSLATGALQETQYF
TRBJ1-1,TRBV5-5,CASSLAGTSTEAFF
TRBJ1-4,TRBV15,CATSRDHHRVGGEKLFF
TRBJ2-7,TRBV5-1,CASSSTSGRAYEQYF
TRBJ1-1,TRBV21-1,CASSKVEGLNTEAFF
TRBJ1-2,TRBV6-5,CASSFRQNYGYTF
TRBJ2-2,TRBV11-2,CASSSPSGSLTGELFF
TRBJ2-7,TRBV5-4,CASSNLGTSGSYEQYF
TRBJ2-7,TRBV2,CASSGTYEQYF
TRBJ1-5,TRBV5-1,CASRDSPDNSNQPQHF
TRBJ1-1,TRBV2,CASSDEVNTEAFF
TRBJ2-7,TRBV5-1,CASTMDRGGYEQYF
TRBJ2-3,TRBV2,CASRDRADTQYF
TRBJ2-4,TRBV7-2,CASSLRGGRGQMGVIQYF
TRBJ1-1,TRBV5-1,CASSLGPMNTEAFF
TRBJ1-3,TRBV9,CASSAQTTVAGNTIYF
TRBJ2-3,TRBV11-3,CASSARPTDTQYF
TRBJ2-3,TRBV10-3,CAISRTADTQYF
TRBJ1-2,TRBV7-9,CASSRTGVEGYGYTF